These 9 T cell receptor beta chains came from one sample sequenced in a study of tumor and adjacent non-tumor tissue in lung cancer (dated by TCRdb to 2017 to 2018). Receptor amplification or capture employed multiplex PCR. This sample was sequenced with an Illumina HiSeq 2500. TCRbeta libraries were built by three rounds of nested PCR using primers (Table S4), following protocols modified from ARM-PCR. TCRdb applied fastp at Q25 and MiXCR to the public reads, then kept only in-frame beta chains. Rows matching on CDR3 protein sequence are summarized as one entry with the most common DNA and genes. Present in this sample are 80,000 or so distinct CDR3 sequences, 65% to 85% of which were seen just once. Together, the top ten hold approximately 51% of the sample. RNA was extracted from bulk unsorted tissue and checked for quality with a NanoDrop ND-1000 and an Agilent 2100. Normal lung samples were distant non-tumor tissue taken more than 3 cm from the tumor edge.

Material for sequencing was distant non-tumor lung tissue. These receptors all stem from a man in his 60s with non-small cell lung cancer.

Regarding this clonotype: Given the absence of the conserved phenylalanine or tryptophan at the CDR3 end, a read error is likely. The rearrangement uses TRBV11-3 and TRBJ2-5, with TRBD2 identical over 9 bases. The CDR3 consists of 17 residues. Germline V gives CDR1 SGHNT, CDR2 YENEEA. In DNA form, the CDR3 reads TGTGCTAGCAGTTTAGGGTCCAGCGGGGGGTCCCAAGAGACCCAGTACATC. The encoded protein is CASSLGSSGGSQETQYI.

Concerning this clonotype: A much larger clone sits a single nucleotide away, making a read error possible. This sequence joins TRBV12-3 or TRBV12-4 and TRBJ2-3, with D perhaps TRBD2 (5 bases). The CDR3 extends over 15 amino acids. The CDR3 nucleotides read TGTGACGGCTCCTCCCCTCCAGCGGTTTGGGTTACGCAGTATTTT. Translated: CDGSSPPAVWVTQYF.

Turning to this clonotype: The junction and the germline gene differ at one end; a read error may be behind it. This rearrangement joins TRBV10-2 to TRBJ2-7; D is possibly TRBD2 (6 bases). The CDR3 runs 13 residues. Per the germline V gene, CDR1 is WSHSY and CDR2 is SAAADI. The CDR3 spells CASRGLFSYVQCF. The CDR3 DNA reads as TGCGCCAGCAGAGGACTATTTTCCTACGTGCAGTGCTTC.

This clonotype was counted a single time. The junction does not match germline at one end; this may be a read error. DNA for the CDR3: TGTGCCAGCATCGACCGGACAGCCCGCGATGAGCAATTTTTC. Protein sequence: CASIDRTARDEQFF. The chain carries TRBV6-2 or TRBV6-3 and TRBJ2-1, with a possible D match to TRBD1 (6 bases). This CDR3 has 14 residues. Germline V gene data show CDR1 as MNHEY and CDR2 as SVGEGT.

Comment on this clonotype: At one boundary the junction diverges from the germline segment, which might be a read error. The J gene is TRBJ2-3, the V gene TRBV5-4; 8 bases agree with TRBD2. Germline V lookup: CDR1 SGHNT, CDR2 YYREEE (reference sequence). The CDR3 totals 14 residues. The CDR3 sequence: CDSGSGGYADTQYF. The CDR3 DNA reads TGTGACAGCGGAAGCGGGGGTTACGCAGATACGCAGTATTTT.

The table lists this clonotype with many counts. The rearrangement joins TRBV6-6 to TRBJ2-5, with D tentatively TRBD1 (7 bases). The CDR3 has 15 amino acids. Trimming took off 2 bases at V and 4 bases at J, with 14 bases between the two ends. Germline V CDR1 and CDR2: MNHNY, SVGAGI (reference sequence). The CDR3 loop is CASSYNRGGAETQYF. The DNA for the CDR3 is TGTGCCAGCAGTTACAACAGGGGAGGTGCAGAGACCCAGTACTTC.

The CDR3 DNA follows: TGCAGCACTAGAGATTTGGCCGAGAGCTCCTACGAGCAGTACTTC. Protein sequence: CSTRDLAESSYEQYF. V and J are TRBV20-1 and TRBJ2-7; D is possibly TRBD2 (5 bases). Germline V gene lookup returns CDR1 DFQATT and CDR2 SNEGSKA (reference sequence). This CDR3 contains 15 residues.

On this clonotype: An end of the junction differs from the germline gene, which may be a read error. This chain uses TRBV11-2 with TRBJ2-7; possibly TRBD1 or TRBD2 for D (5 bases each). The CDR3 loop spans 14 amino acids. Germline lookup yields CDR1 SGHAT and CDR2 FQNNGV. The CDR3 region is CASSFGAGPYEQYF. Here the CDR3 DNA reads TGTGCCAGCAGCTTCGGGGCAGGGCCCTATGAGCAGTACTTC.

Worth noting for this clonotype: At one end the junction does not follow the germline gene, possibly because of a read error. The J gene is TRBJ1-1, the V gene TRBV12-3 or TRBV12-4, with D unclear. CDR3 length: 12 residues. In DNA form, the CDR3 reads TGTGGCAGCAGTCTTTTGGTTGCTGAAGCTTTCTTT. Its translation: CGSSLLVAEAFF.